The next 10 T cell receptor beta chains were all read from a single sample in a study of prognosis after radiotherapy for stage I lung cancer. Genomic DNA served as the source from which two-round multiplex PCR generated TCR beta CDR3 amplicons. Round-one PCR had primers specific to each TRBV and TRBJ gene. TCRdb fed the multiplex PCR reads into MiXCR, producing one record per CDR3 protein. The sample yields some 34,000 distinct CDR3 sequences, about 32% seen once. This specimen consisted of PBMCs, obtained before or after stereotactic body radiation therapy (not recorded which). The source of these receptors is a donor aged 50 or older with non-small cell lung cancer.

As to this clonotype: At one end, the junction sequence differs from germline, possibly due to a read error. V gene TRBV27 combines with J gene TRBJ2-3; TRBD2 agrees at 9 bases. Germline V lookup: CDR1 MNHEY, CDR2 SMNVEV (reference sequence). The CDR3 is 17 residues long. As DNA, the CDR3 is TGTGCCAGCAGTCCAGGGGTTAGCGGGGGAACAACAGATACGCGGTATTTT. Translated: CASSPGVSGGTTDTRYF.

Details on this clonotype: With a much larger clone just one base away, this may be a read error. V gene TRBV10-3 combines with J gene TRBJ2-7; D remains unclear. Deletions cut 3 bases from V and 5 bases from J, with 11 bases between. Per germline, CDR1 ENHRY and CDR2 SYGVKD. This CDR3 is 13 amino acids long. The CDR3 reads CAISDPPGHEQYF. As DNA, the CDR3 is TGTGCCATCAGTGATCCCCCGGGTCACGAGCAGTACTTC.

This clonotype is a singleton in its sample. Compared with germline, one end of the junction differs, possibly owing to a read error. The chain links TRBV10-2 to TRBJ2-5; D is ambiguous. Germline V lookup: CDR1 WSHSY, CDR2 SAAADI. The CDR3 contains 14 residues. The DNA of the CDR3 is TGCGCCAGCAGTGAGGGACCGGGCGAAGAGACCCATTACTTC. Encoded protein: CASSEGPGEETHYF.

The chain recombines TRBV24-1 with TRBJ2-7; D not certain. The CDR3 consists of 15 residues. The germline V and J ends were trimmed by 8 bases and 0 bases, with 16 bases remaining between them. The germline CDR1 and CDR2 sequences are KGHDR and SFDVKD. CDR3 region: CATKSPGPVSYEQYF. The CDR3 DNA is TGTGCCACCAAGAGCCCGGGTCCAGTCTCCTACGAGCAGTACTTC.

In the case of this clonotype: One junction end does not reproduce the germline sequence, and a read error may be involved. The chain combines TRBV11-2 with TRBJ2-7, with D possibly being TRBD2 (5 bases). Germline CDR1 reads SGHAT; CDR2 reads FQNNGV. The CDR3 has 12 residues. The CDR3 sequence is CTSSPGVADQYF. Here the CDR3 DNA reads TGTACCAGCAGCCCCGGGGTCGCCGATCAGTACTTC.

This clonotype was recorded at least ten times. V gene TRBV9 combines with J gene TRBJ1-1; tentative D call: TRBD1 (5 bases). Trimming stripped 0 bases from V and 8 bases from J, with 11 bases between. This CDR3 spans 13 amino acids. CDR1 SGDLS and CDR2 YYNGEE come from the germline V gene. CDR3 nucleotides: TGTGCCAGCAGCGTAGGAGGGGACGCAGAAGCTTTCTTT. This gives the protein CASSVGGDAEAFF.

This clonotype was counted at least ten times. This chain joins TRBV4-3 and TRBJ1-1, with unresolved D. The CDR3 length is 21 residues. The V end lost 0 bases, the J end lost 1 base, and 27 bases lay between the germline ends. Looked up from germline, CDR1 is LGHNA and CDR2 is YSLEER. The CDR3 loop is CASSQDPWYWGETTPNTEAFF. As DNA, the CDR3 is TGCGCCAGCAGCCAAGATCCTTGGTATTGGGGAGAGACCACTCCGAACACTGAAGCTTTCTTT.

Note on this clonotype: A far larger clone lies a single base away; this is likely a read error. The V gene is TRBV6-5, the J gene TRBJ1-2; D possibly corresponds to TRBD1 (5 bases). The CDR3 is 11 amino acids. The germline CDR1 and CDR2 sequences are MNHEY and SVGAGI. The CDR3 region has the DNA TGTGACAGCAGCAACCAGGGTGGCTACACCTTC. Translating gives CDSSNQGGYTF.

On this clonotype itself: A read error is the likely source, as a far larger clone sits one nucleotide away. V gene TRBV6-2 or TRBV6-3 combines with J gene TRBJ1-3, with D perhaps TRBD1 (6 bases). The CDR3 is made up of 16 amino acids. The germline V gene has CDR1 MNHEY and CDR2 SVGEGT. Trimming stripped 5 bases from V and 0 bases from J, with 14 bases between. This CDR3 is CASSEEGGGSGNTIYF. DNA for the CDR3: TGTGCCAGCAGTGAAGAGGGAGGGGGCTCTGGAAACACCATATATTTT.

This clonotype was found a few times. CDR3 sequence: CASTGTYEQYF. DNA of the CDR3: TGTGCCAGCACGGGGACCTACGAGCAGTACTTC. The J gene is TRBJ2-7, the V gene TRBV6-1; TRBD2 is a possible D gene (5 bases). Germline CDR1 MNHNS, CDR2 SASEGT. Trimming cost V 7 bases and J 2 bases, with 6 bases left between them. The CDR3 loop spans 11 amino acids.